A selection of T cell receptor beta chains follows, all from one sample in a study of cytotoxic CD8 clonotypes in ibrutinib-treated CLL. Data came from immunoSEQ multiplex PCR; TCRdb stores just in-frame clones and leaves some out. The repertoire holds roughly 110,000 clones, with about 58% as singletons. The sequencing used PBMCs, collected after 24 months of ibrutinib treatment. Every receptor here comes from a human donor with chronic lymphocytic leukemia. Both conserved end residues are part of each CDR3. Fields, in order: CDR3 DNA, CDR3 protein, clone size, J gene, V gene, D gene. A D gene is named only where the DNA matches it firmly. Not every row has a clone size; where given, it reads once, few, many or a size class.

CDR3 DNA: TGTGCCAGCAGGATCGAGTGGGACAGGCGTAATTCACCCCTCCACTTT; CDR3 protein: CASRIEWDRRNSPLHF; clone size: NA; J gene: TRBJ1-6; V gene: TRBV2; D gene: TRBD1
CDR3 DNA: TGTGCCAGCAAGAGACAGCTGAACACTGAAGCTTTCTTT; CDR3 protein: CASKRQLNTEAFF; clone size: NA; J gene: TRBJ1-1; V gene: TRBV2; D gene: NA
CDR3 DNA: TGTGCCAGTAGTACGGGGGCACAAGAGACCCAGTACTTC; CDR3 protein: CASSTGAQETQYF; clone size: NA; J gene: TRBJ2-5; V gene: TRBV19; D gene: NA
CDR3 DNA: TGTGCCTGGACACAGTCCCCAGGGGCACCCCTCCACTTT; CDR3 protein: CAWTQSPGAPLHF; clone size: NA; J gene: TRBJ1-6; V gene: TRBV30; D gene: NA
CDR3 DNA: TGTGCCAGCAGTCCAGGGGCAATCGGCGGGGAGCTGTTTTTT; CDR3 protein: CASSPGAIGGELFF; clone size: NA; J gene: TRBJ2-2; V gene: TRBV7-3; D gene: NA
CDR3 DNA: TGTGCCAGCACACCGGGGCTAAGCTCCTATAATTCACCCCTCCACTTT; CDR3 protein: CASTPGLSSYNSPLHF; clone size: few; J gene: TRBJ1-6; V gene: TRBV6-6; D gene: NA
CDR3 DNA: TGTGCCAGCAGTTTAGGGACGGGGGGGACCCAGTACTTC; CDR3 protein: CASSLGTGGTQYF; clone size: NA; J gene: TRBJ2-5; V gene: TRBV27; D gene: TRBD2
CDR3 DNA: TGTGCCAGCAGTTACTCGAGAAGGAACACTGAAGCTTTCTTT; CDR3 protein: CASSYSRRNTEAFF; clone size: few; J gene: TRBJ1-1; V gene: TRBV6-5; D gene: NA
CDR3 DNA: TGTGCCAGCAGCCACGGGGCAGGGTCTGAAGCTTTCTTT; CDR3 protein: CASSHGAGSEAFF; clone size: NA; J gene: TRBJ1-1; V gene: TRBV7-3; D gene: NA
CDR3 DNA: TGTGCCAGCAGTTTATATCGAACGTCGGGGACCACTGAAGCTTTCTTT; CDR3 protein: CASSLYRTSGTTEAFF; clone size: NA; J gene: TRBJ1-1; V gene: TRBV28; D gene: NA
CDR3 DNA: TGTGCCATCAGTGAGAAGAATGTCGGGGGGACCCAGTACTTC; CDR3 protein: CAISEKNVGGTQYF; clone size: NA; J gene: TRBJ2-5; V gene: TRBV10-3; D gene: NA
CDR3 DNA: TGTGCCAGTAGTATAGGCGGGGCTATGAACACCGGGGAGCTGTTTTTT; CDR3 protein: CASSIGGAMNTGELFF; clone size: NA; J gene: TRBJ2-2; V gene: TRBV19; D gene: NA
CDR3 DNA: TGTGCCAGCAGTGACCCACCGGGACAGCTGGGAAGCACTGAAGCTTTCTTT; CDR3 protein: CASSDPPGQLGSTEAFF; clone size: NA; J gene: TRBJ1-1; V gene: TRBV2; D gene: TRBD1
CDR3 DNA: TGTGCCAGTAGTGGGAGTACGGCTGAAAAACTGTTTTTT; CDR3 protein: CASSGSTAEKLFF; clone size: NA; J gene: TRBJ1-4; V gene: TRBV19; D gene: NA
CDR3 DNA: TGTGCCAGCAGTTCACCCGGGACAGGGGGCAAGACCGGGGAGCTGTTTTTT; CDR3 protein: CASSSPGTGGKTGELFF; clone size: NA; J gene: TRBJ2-2; V gene: TRBV28; D gene: TRBD1
CDR3 DNA: TGTGCCAGCAGCCCCGGGGGGGGTCGGACAGATACGCAGTATTTT; CDR3 protein: CASSPGGGRTDTQYF; clone size: NA; J gene: TRBJ2-3; V gene: TRBV7-9; D gene: TRBD2
CDR3 DNA: TGTGCCAGCAGCTTATCCGGACTGGGATCCACCGGGGAGCTGTTTTTT; CDR3 protein: CASSLSGLGSTGELFF; clone size: NA; J gene: TRBJ2-2; V gene: TRBV7-8; D gene: NA
CDR3 DNA: TGTGCCAGCAGTACCGGGACAGGGGGCTACGAGCAGTACTTC; CDR3 protein: CASSTGTGGYEQYF; clone size: few; J gene: TRBJ2-7; V gene: TRBV28; D gene: TRBD1
CDR3 DNA: TGTGCCTGGAGTGTACAAACAGTGAACACTGAAGCTTTCTTT; CDR3 protein: CAWSVQTVNTEAFF; clone size: NA; J gene: TRBJ1-1; V gene: TRBV30; D gene: NA
CDR3 DNA: TGTGCCAGCAGCTTTAGTGTGAACACTGAAGCTTTCTTT; CDR3 protein: CASSFSVNTEAFF; clone size: few; J gene: TRBJ1-1; V gene: TRBV7-2; D gene: NA
CDR3 DNA: TGCGCCAGCAGCGTACAGGGGAACACTGAAGCTTTCTTT; CDR3 protein: CASSVQGNTEAFF; clone size: few; J gene: TRBJ1-1; V gene: TRBV10-2; D gene: NA
CDR3 DNA: TGCGCCAGCAGCGAGGGCCCCCGGGGGGAGACCCAGTACTTC; CDR3 protein: CASSEGPRGETQYF; clone size: once; J gene: TRBJ2-5; V gene: TRBV5-1; D gene: NA
CDR3 DNA: TGCGCCAGCCGGATAACACAGTTCTCTAACTATGGCTACACCTTC; CDR3 protein: CASRITQFSNYGYTF; clone size: NA; J gene: TRBJ1-2; V gene: TRBV5-1; D gene: NA
CDR3 DNA: TGTGCCTGGAGCCCTCCAGGACGGTCCTATAATTCACCCCTCCACTTT; CDR3 protein: CAWSPPGRSYNSPLHF; clone size: NA; J gene: TRBJ1-6; V gene: TRBV30; D gene: NA
CDR3 DNA: TGTGCCAGCAGCCGTAGCGGGCGCCACAATGAGCAGTTCTTC; CDR3 protein: CASSRSGRHNEQFF; clone size: once; J gene: TRBJ2-1; V gene: TRBV5-6; D gene: TRBD2
CDR3 DNA: TGTGCCAGCAGCCAAGATCTTGGTCCGGGAGAGACCCAGTACTTC; CDR3 protein: CASSQDLGPGETQYF; clone size: many; J gene: TRBJ2-5; V gene: TRBV4-2; D gene: NA
CDR3 DNA: TGTGCCTGGACGAGGGGACAGGGATCTAACTATGGCTACACCTTC; CDR3 protein: CAWTRGQGSNYGYTF; clone size: NA; J gene: TRBJ1-2; V gene: TRBV30; D gene: TRBD1
CDR3 DNA: TGTGCCAGCAGCCCGCCGAACCAAGAGACCCAGTACTTC; CDR3 protein: CASSPPNQETQYF; clone size: few; J gene: TRBJ2-5; V gene: TRBV7-3; D gene: NA
CDR3 DNA: TGTGCCAGCAGCGCGGGACAGGGGGCTAGACAGCCCCAGCATTTT; CDR3 protein: CASSAGQGARQPQHF; clone size: NA; J gene: TRBJ1-5; V gene: TRBV5-6; D gene: TRBD1
CDR3 DNA: TGTGCCAGCAGTGAATTGGGACGGATGAACACTGAAGCTTTCTTT; CDR3 protein: CASSELGRMNTEAFF; clone size: few; J gene: TRBJ1-1; V gene: TRBV6-1; D gene: NA
CDR3 DNA: TGTGCCAGCTCACCACAAAACAGGAGGGACCAGCATTTT; CDR3 protein: CASSPQNRRDQHF; clone size: NA; J gene: TRBJ1-5; V gene: TRBV18; D gene: NA
CDR3 DNA: TGTGCCAGCAGTCGGGGGCCCTTAGAGACCCAGTACTTC; CDR3 protein: CASSRGPLETQYF; clone size: NA; J gene: TRBJ2-5; V gene: TRBV6-5; D gene: NA
CDR3 DNA: TGCGCCAGCAGCCTTTATACAGGGGATGGCTACACCTTC; CDR3 protein: CASSLYTGDGYTF; clone size: few; J gene: TRBJ1-2; V gene: TRBV5-1; D gene: TRBD1
CDR3 DNA: TGCGCCAGCAGCTTGGTACAGGCCGGCGGGGAGCTGTTTTTT; CDR3 protein: CASSLVQAGGELFF; clone size: NA; J gene: TRBJ2-2; V gene: TRBV5-1; D gene: NA
CDR3 DNA: TGTGCCAGCAGTTCCGGACAGGCGGTTTCACCCCTCCACTTT; CDR3 protein: CASSSGQAVSPLHF; clone size: few; J gene: TRBJ1-6; V gene: TRBV28; D gene: TRBD1
CDR3 DNA: TGTGCCAGCAGCTCCTCTCCGAGGGGAGGAAACACCATATATTTT; CDR3 protein: CASSSSPRGGNTIYF; clone size: NA; J gene: TRBJ1-3; V gene: TRBV5-5; D gene: NA
CDR3 DNA: TGTGCCTGGAGTGGTAGACTAGGACGGTCCTACGAGCAGTACTTC; CDR3 protein: CAWSGRLGRSYEQYF; clone size: NA; J gene: TRBJ2-7; V gene: TRBV30; D gene: NA
CDR3 DNA: TGTGCCACCAGAAATACTAAGTCTGGGGCCAACGTCCTGACTTTC; CDR3 protein: CATRNTKSGANVLTF; clone size: NA; J gene: TRBJ2-6; V gene: TRBV15; D gene: NA
CDR3 DNA: TGTGCCAGCAGCCTCGGACCTCTTTCAGCAGGGTATGGCTACACCTTC; CDR3 protein: CASSLGPLSAGYGYTF; clone size: many; J gene: TRBJ1-2; V gene: TRBV5-8; D gene: NA
CDR3 DNA: TGTGCCTGGAAAGGGGGGGCCAAAAACATTCAGTACTTC; CDR3 protein: CAWKGGAKNIQYF; clone size: NA; J gene: TRBJ2-4; V gene: TRBV30; D gene: NA
CDR3 DNA: TGTGCCAGCTCACCTATACCCGGGACCGACGCTCGTTCACCCCTCCACTTT; CDR3 protein: CASSPIPGTDARSPLHF; clone size: NA; J gene: TRBJ1-6; V gene: TRBV18; D gene: NA
CDR3 DNA: TGTGCCAGCAAACAGGGGGCAAACACTGAAGCTTTCTTT; CDR3 protein: CASKQGANTEAFF; clone size: NA; J gene: TRBJ1-1; V gene: TRBV6-6; D gene: TRBD1
CDR3 DNA: TGTGCCAGCAGGTTGCAGGAGAGTAGGCGTTCCACGCGTAGCACAGATACGCAGTATTTT; CDR3 protein: CASRLQESRRSTRSTDTQYF; clone size: NA; J gene: TRBJ2-3; V gene: TRBV21-1; D gene: NA
CDR3 DNA: TGTGCCAGCAGCTTTATCGGGACTAGCCGGTATGCCTACAATGAGCAGTTCTTC; CDR3 protein: CASSFIGTSRYAYNEQFF; clone size: once; J gene: TRBJ2-1; V gene: TRBV5-6; D gene: TRBD2
CDR3 DNA: TGCAGCGTTGAACAACAAAGGGGGGCTGAAGCTTTCTTT; CDR3 protein: CSVEQQRGAEAFF; clone size: NA; J gene: TRBJ1-1; V gene: TRBV29-1; D gene: NA
CDR3 DNA: TGCGCCAGCAGCTTCGGACTAGCGGCATCCTACGAGCAGTACTTC; CDR3 protein: CASSFGLAASYEQYF; clone size: NA; J gene: TRBJ2-7; V gene: TRBV5-1; D gene: TRBD2
CDR3 DNA: TGTGCCAGTAGTATATCCCGCGGCCAGGGGTTCCACGAGCAGTACTTC; CDR3 protein: CASSISRGQGFHEQYF; clone size: NA; J gene: TRBJ2-7; V gene: TRBV19; D gene: NA
CDR3 DNA: TGCGCCAGCAGCCAAGTGTTCAATAATGGGGAAAAACTGTTTTTT; CDR3 protein: CASSQVFNNGEKLFF; clone size: NA; J gene: TRBJ1-4; V gene: TRBV4-3; D gene: NA
CDR3 DNA: TGTGCCTGGAGTCTACGAGGACTCGTTCTCTACGAGCAGTACTTC; CDR3 protein: CAWSLRGLVLYEQYF; clone size: NA; J gene: TRBJ2-7; V gene: TRBV30; D gene: NA
CDR3 DNA: TGTGCCAGCAGCTCACCAACGACTGTCGGGAGCGGGGCCAATGAGCAGTTCTTC; CDR3 protein: CASSSPTTVGSGANEQFF; clone size: many; J gene: TRBJ2-1; V gene: TRBV5-4; D gene: TRBD2
CDR3 DNA: TGTGCCAGCAGGGCAACAGACACATCACACGGGGAGCTGTTTTTT; CDR3 protein: CASRATDTSHGELFF; clone size: few; J gene: TRBJ2-2; V gene: TRBV6-1; D gene: NA
CDR3 DNA: TGCGCCAGCAGCTCGGGACAGGGGTACGAGCAGTACTTC; CDR3 protein: CASSSGQGYEQYF; clone size: NA; J gene: TRBJ2-7; V gene: TRBV5-1; D gene: TRBD1
CDR3 DNA: TGTGCCAGCAGTTACTCCGAGGGGGGCCGGGATCAGCCCCAGCATTTT; CDR3 protein: CASSYSEGGRDQPQHF; clone size: NA; J gene: TRBJ1-5; V gene: TRBV6-6; D gene: NA
CDR3 DNA: TGTGCCAGCAGCCCGGGCCGCTTTGAGACCCAGTACTTC; CDR3 protein: CASSPGRFETQYF; clone size: NA; J gene: TRBJ2-5; V gene: TRBV7-9; D gene: NA
CDR3 DNA: TGCGCCACCGGGGAGGGCGATCTCACTGAAGCTTTCTTT; CDR3 protein: CATGEGDLTEAFF; clone size: NA; J gene: TRBJ1-1; V gene: TRBV10-2; D gene: NA
CDR3 DNA: TGCAGCGTTTTGGGACAGAGTTACAATGAGCAGTTCTTC; CDR3 protein: CSVLGQSYNEQFF; clone size: NA; J gene: TRBJ2-1; V gene: TRBV29-1; D gene: TRBD1
CDR3 DNA: TGTGCCAGCAGCTTCCCGGGGACGGTGAACACTGAAGCTTTCTTT; CDR3 protein: CASSFPGTVNTEAFF; clone size: few; J gene: TRBJ1-1; V gene: TRBV28; D gene: NA
CDR3 DNA: TGTGCCAGCAGCTTGGCGGGCGGGATCACAGATACGCAGTATTTT; CDR3 protein: CASSLAGGITDTQYF; clone size: few; J gene: TRBJ2-3; V gene: TRBV7-3; D gene: NA
CDR3 DNA: TGTGCCAGCAGCCCGTCGGCATTAGCCCACGAGCAGTACTTC; CDR3 protein: CASSPSALAHEQYF; clone size: NA; J gene: TRBJ2-7; V gene: TRBV7-3; D gene: NA
CDR3 DNA: TGTGCCAGCAAGATGGGTAGTGGGGGCCATTCACCCCTCCACTTT; CDR3 protein: CASKMGSGGHSPLHF; clone size: NA; J gene: TRBJ1-6; V gene: TRBV28; D gene: NA